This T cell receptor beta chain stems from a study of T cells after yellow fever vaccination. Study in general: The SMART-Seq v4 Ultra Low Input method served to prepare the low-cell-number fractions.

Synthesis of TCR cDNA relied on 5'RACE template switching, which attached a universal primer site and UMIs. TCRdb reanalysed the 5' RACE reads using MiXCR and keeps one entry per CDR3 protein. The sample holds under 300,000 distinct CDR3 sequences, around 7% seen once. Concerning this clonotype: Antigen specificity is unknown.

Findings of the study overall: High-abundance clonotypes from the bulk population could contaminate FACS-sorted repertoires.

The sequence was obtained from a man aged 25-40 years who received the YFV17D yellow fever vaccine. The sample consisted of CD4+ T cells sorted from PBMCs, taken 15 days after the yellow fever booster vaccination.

The CDR3 protein is CASSLGVRRAGDLEETQYF. The CDR3 region has the DNA TGTGCCAGCAGCTTAGGGGTTCGGCGCGCGGGAGACTTGGAAGAGACCCAGTACTTC. V usage is TRBV11-2 and J usage is TRBJ2-5; TRBD2 agrees at 7 bases. The CDR3 covers 19 residues. Germline-derived CDR1 and CDR2 are SGHAT and FQNNGV. The trim removed 1 base at V and 3 bases at J, leaving 17 bases unmatched.